The 14 T cell receptor beta chains reported below all come from one sample, sequenced in a study of OX40 agonist ivuxolimab in advanced cancers. Method: immunoSEQ multiplex PCR; TCRdb's copy keeps in-frame clones and lacks some. The table lists 25,000 to 30,000 clones, approximately 80% of them singletons. The sequences come from CD4+ or CD8+ T cells sorted from blood, collected in a trial of the OX40 agonist ivuxolimab. Receptors originate from an adult with an advanced solid tumor such as melanoma, head and neck, liver or kidney cancer.

The gene calls are TRBV5-6 and TRBJ1-2; D is unclear. The CDR3 spans 14 residues. Germline V lookup: CDR1 SGHDT, CDR2 YYEEEE. V lost 0 bases and J lost 1, with 7 bases in between. CDR3 sequence reads: CASSLASFNYGYTF. The CDR3 DNA sequence: TGTGCCAGCAGCTTGGCCTCGTTTAACTATGGCTACACCTTC.

This sequence joins TRBV4-3 and TRBJ1-1; a weak D match, TRBD1 (5 bases). Between the trimmed V and J ends, which lost 0 bases and 1 base, there was a span of 15 bases. CDR1 LGHNA and CDR2 YSLEER come from the germline V gene. This CDR3 is built from 17 residues. This chain's CDR3 is CASSQDRGRLANTEAFF. The DNA of the CDR3 is TGCGCCAGCAGCCAAGATAGGGGACGCCTGGCGAACACTGAAGCTTTCTTT.

CDR3 region: CASSPRQGYEQYF. CDR3 bases: TGCGCCAGCAGCCCCAGGCAGGGCTACGAGCAGTACTTC. The chain employs TRBV4-1 and TRBJ2-7; a possible D gene is TRBD1 (5 bases). This CDR3 is built from 13 residues. The V end lost 4 bases, the J end lost 3 bases, and 10 bases lay between the germline ends. Germline V gives CDR1 MGHRA, CDR2 YSYEKL.

V and J are TRBV28 and TRBJ1-2; D call uncertain. V dropped 6 bases and J dropped 4 bases, with 15 bases sitting between them. The germline V gene has CDR1 MDHEN and CDR2 SYDVKM. The CDR3 extends over 14 amino acids. The CDR3 nucleotides read TGTGCCAGCAGCTCGGCGGGAGGTGGCTATGGCTACACCTTC. It codes for CASSSAGGGYGYTF.

The rearrangement joins TRBV5-1 to TRBJ2-5; D is undetermined. From germline, CDR1 is SGHRS and CDR2 YFSETQ. The V and J ends lost 3 bases and 0 bases respectively, with 12 bases between them. This CDR3 spans 15 amino acids. CDR3 sequence reads: CASSSLGTNQETQYF. The CDR3 DNA follows: TGCGCCAGCAGCTCGCTGGGTACAAACCAAGAGACCCAGTACTTC.

The chain recombines TRBV2 with TRBJ2-7; no definite D call. The CDR3 contains 12 residues. Germline values: CDR1 SNHLY, CDR2 FYNNEI. The V gene lost 0 bases and the J gene lost 4 bases, with 4 bases spanning the gap. This CDR3 is CASSEADYEQYF. The CDR3 DNA is TGTGCCAGCAGTGAAGCCGATTACGAGCAGTACTTC. The variable domain in full, with the rest retrieved from reference TRBV2 and TRBJ2-7, is EPEVTQTPSHQVTQMGQEVILRCVPISNHLYFYWYRQILGQKVEFLVSFYNNEISEKSEIFDDQFSVERPDGSNFTLKIRSTKLEDSAMYFCASSEADYEQYFGPGTRLTVT.

V and J are TRBV19 and TRBJ2-7; tentatively, D is TRBD1 or TRBD2 (5 bases each). The CDR3 consists of 14 residues. Trimming took 4 bases from V and 3 from J, leaving 13 bases between them. In germline, CDR1 is LNHDA, CDR2 SQIVND (reference sequence). The CDR3: CASSTRDGDYEQYF. The CDR3 coding sequence is TGTGCCAGTAGTACTAGGGACGGGGACTACGAGCAGTACTTC.

This clone is medium-sized (0.01 to 0.1%) by share. The chain couples TRBV6-5 to TRBJ1-2; 8 nucleotides line up with TRBD1. This CDR3 contains 15 residues. Per the germline V gene, CDR1 is MNHEY and CDR2 is SVGAGI. V shed 2 bases, J shed 2 bases, and the junction held 4 bases outside the gene matches. The CDR3 DNA is TGTGCCAGCAGTTACCGAGGACAGGGAAACTATGGCTACACCTTC. This encodes CASSYRGQGNYGYTF.

The chain couples TRBV2 to TRBJ1-1, with D unclear. Germline lookup yields CDR1 SNHLY and CDR2 FYNNEI. V was pared by 5 bases and J by 0 bases, with 10 bases between. The CDR3 runs 14 residues. The chain's CDR3 is CASSSGPMNTEAFF. Here the CDR3 DNA reads TGTGCCAGCAGTTCCGGGCCCATGAACACTGAAGCTTTCTTT.

The chain couples TRBV29-1 to TRBJ2-2; no clear D gene. V shed 4 bases and J shed 7 bases, with 7 bases lying between them. The CDR3 runs 11 residues. CDR1 and CDR2 (germline): SQVTM, ANQGSEA. The CDR3 bases are TGCAGCGTTGTCTCAGGCGGGGAGCTGTTTTTT. It is translated as CSVVSGGELFF.

The chain couples TRBV6-4 to TRBJ2-2, with 9 bases aligning to TRBD2. This CDR3 has 15 residues. Germline CDR1 and CDR2: MRHNA and SNTAGT. Trimming cost V 6 bases and J 3 bases; bases outside gene matches: 5. The CDR3 sequence: CASSPSGAHTGELFF. DNA for the CDR3: TGTGCCAGCAGCCCTAGCGGGGCTCACACCGGGGAGCTGTTTTTT.

This clone appeared a single time. This sequence joins TRBV30 and TRBJ1-1, with 10 positions matching TRBD1. V was pared by 4 bases and J by 11 bases, with 13 bases of the junction left unmatched. Germline V gives CDR1 GTSNPN, CDR2 SVGIG (reference sequence). This CDR3 has 14 amino acids. The CDR3 sequence is CAWTGTGVNRVAFF. The CDR3 DNA follows: TGTGCCTGGACCGGGACAGGGGTCAATAGGGTGGCTTTCTTT.

The V and J genes are TRBV5-6 and TRBJ1-1; 7 bases match TRBD1. V was clipped by 0 bases and J by 4 bases; unmatched bases: 9. Germline CDR1 SGHDT, CDR2 YYEEEE. The CDR3 has 16 amino acids. The DNA of the CDR3 is TGTGCCAGCAGCTTGGTTGCAGGGGACAGTGGCACTGAAGCTTTCTTT. As protein: CASSLVAGDSGTEAFF.

V gene TRBV6-1 combines with J gene TRBJ2-7; D tentatively reads TRBD1 or TRBD2 (5 bases each). Per germline, CDR1 MNHNS and CDR2 SASEGT. The germline V and J ends were trimmed by 10 bases and 11 bases, with 18 bases remaining between them. The CDR3 consists of 11 residues. As DNA, the CDR3 is TGTGCCATCAGGTGGGGGTCGGCGAAGTACTTC. Its translation: CAIRWGSAKYF.